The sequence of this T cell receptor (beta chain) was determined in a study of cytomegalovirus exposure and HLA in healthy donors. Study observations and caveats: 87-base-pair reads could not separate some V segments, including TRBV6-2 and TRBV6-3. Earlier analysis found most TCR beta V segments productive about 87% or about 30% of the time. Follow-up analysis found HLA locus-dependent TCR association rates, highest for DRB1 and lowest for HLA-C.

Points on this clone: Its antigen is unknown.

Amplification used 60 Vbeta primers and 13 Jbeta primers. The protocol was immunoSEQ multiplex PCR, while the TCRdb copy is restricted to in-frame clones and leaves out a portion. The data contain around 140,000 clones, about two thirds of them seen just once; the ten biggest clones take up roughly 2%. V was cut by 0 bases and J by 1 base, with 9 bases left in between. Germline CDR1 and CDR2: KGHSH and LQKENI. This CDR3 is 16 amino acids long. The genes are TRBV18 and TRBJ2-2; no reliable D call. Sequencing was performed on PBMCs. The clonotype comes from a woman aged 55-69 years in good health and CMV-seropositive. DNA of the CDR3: TGTGCCAGCTCACCACCCTTGCGGATGAACACCGGGGAGCTGTTTTTT. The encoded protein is CASSPPLRMNTGELFF.